This T cell receptor (beta chain) is from a study of T cell changes during pregnancy in multiple sclerosis. Germline-derived CDR1 and CDR2 are SGHVS and FNYEAQ. V lost 0 bases and J lost 2; bases outside the gene matches: 8. The CDR3 has 17 amino acids. Libraries were prepared by immunoSEQ multiplex PCR; TCRdb keeps only in-frame clonotypes and omits some of them. The repertoire holds more than 80,000 clones, with more than 90% as singletons. This receptor was taken from a female donor with multiple sclerosis, enrolled in a pregnancy study. The starting material was peripheral blood, obtained in the first trimester of pregnancy. This sequence joins TRBV7-6 and TRBJ2-3; 7 nucleotides agree with TRBD2. In DNA, the CDR3 is TGTGCCAGCAGCTTAGCGACTGGACTAGGGAACACAGATACGCAGTATTTT. Protein product: CASSLATGLGNTDTQYF.